These 14 T cell receptor beta chains were all obtained from the same sample, sequenced in a study of post-analysis software for immune sequencing data. Whole-study results and caveats: TRBV5-6, TRBV5-1 and TRBV20-1 belonged to a set of about five TRBV segments that were more frequent in patients than controls.

The authors incorporated unique molecular identifiers into the TCR beta cDNA libraries. TCRdb called the PCR reads again in MiXCR, with one record for every CDR3 protein. The sample lists 600,000 to 700,000 distinct CDR3 sequences; over 45% were seen once. The antigens these receptors bind are not known. The sample taken for sequencing was blood. The receptor set was obtained from a girl aged 2-10 years with multiple sclerosis.

This chain links TRBV20-1 with TRBJ1-2; perhaps TRBD1 as D (6 bases). Trimming took 0 bases from V and 4 from J, leaving 12 bases between them. Per germline, CDR1 DFQATT and CDR2 SNEGSKA (reference sequence). CDR3 size: 14 residues. In nucleotides, the CDR3 is TGCAGTGCTAGAGAGACGGGGGGGCTCTATGGCTACACCTTC. Translation: CSARETGGLYGYTF.

This clonotype was detected once. The chain employs TRBV20-1 and TRBJ2-1; 11 bases agree with TRBD2. V shed 0 bases and J 0 bases; nucleotides not matched to a gene: 10. Germline V gene lookup returns CDR1 DFQATT and CDR2 SNEGSKA (reference sequence). This CDR3 spans 19 amino acids. The CDR3 DNA is TGCAGTGCTAGAGATCCCGGCGCTAGCGGGAGGCCCTCCTACAATGAGCAGTTCTTC. It translates to CSARDPGASGRPSYNEQFF.

The chain carries TRBV5-1 and TRBJ2-1; tentatively, D is TRBD1 (6 bases). This CDR3 is 16 amino acids long. The V end was cut by 1 base, the J end by 2 bases, with 13 bases between. CDR1 is SGHRS, CDR2 YFSETQ, per germline. CDR3 in amino acids: CASSLPQGNPYNEQFF. CDR3 DNA: TGCGCCAGCAGCTTGCCACAGGGAAACCCCTACAATGAGCAGTTCTTC.

V gene TRBV5-1 combines with J gene TRBJ2-7; 7 bases agree with TRBD1. J was trimmed by 4 bases and V by 3 bases; bases with no gene match: 16. The CDR3 sequence is 17 residues long. Germline CDR1 is SGHRS and CDR2 is YFSETQ. CDR3: CASSWGRGGQESYEQYF. The CDR3 nucleotides read TGCGCCAGCAGCTGGGGCCGAGGGGGCCAGGAGTCTTACGAGCAGTACTTC.

The chain employs TRBV11-2 and TRBJ2-3; 9 bases are a match to TRBD1. Per germline, CDR1 SGHAT and CDR2 FQNNGV. The CDR3 runs to 16 residues. V shed 5 bases and J 0 bases; nucleotides not matched to a gene: 6. The CDR3: CASSATGGRSTDTQYF. CDR3 DNA sequence: TGTGCCAGCAGCGCCACAGGGGGCCGCAGCACAGATACGCAGTATTTT.

V is TRBV10-3 and J is TRBJ1-2, with a possible D match to TRBD1 (5 bases). V lost 11 bases and J lost 3, with 13 bases in between. Germline CDR1 ENHRY, CDR2 SYGVKD. The CDR3 spans 12 residues. This CDR3 reads CALKDTDYGYTF. As DNA, the CDR3 is TGTGCCCTGAAGGACACTGACTATGGCTACACCTTC.

V is TRBV20-1 and J is TRBJ2-5, with 13 positions matching TRBD2. CDR1 is DFQATT and CDR2 is SNEGSKA in the germline V gene (reference sequence). The ends lost 3 bases at V and 9 bases at J; junction bases unmatched: 13. There are 16 residues in the CDR3. CDR3 loop: CSASTTSGGPGSAQYF. CDR3 coding DNA: TGCAGTGCTAGCACGACTAGCGGGGGGCCAGGCTCGGCCCAGTACTTC.

The chain is built from TRBV27 and TRBJ2-1; possibly TRBD1 for D (6 bases). CDR3 length: 16 amino acids. Germline-derived CDR1 and CDR2 are MNHEY and SMNVEV (reference sequence). V lost 4 bases, J lost 1 base, and 14 bases lay in between. CDR3 loop: CASSSQGFSSYNEQFF. CDR3 DNA: TGTGCCAGCAGTTCCCAGGGGTTTAGTTCCTACAATGAGCAGTTCTTC.

This clonotype was picked up a small number of times. At one end, the junction sequence differs from germline, possibly due to a read error. The chain has TRBV4-2 and TRBJ1-2; D might be TRBD1 (5 bases). Germline CDR1 reads LGHNA; CDR2 reads YNFKEQ. The CDR3 spans 16 residues. The CDR3 region has the DNA TGTGCCAACAGCCAAGAAGAGTGGTCGGGGGGTGGAGGCTACACCTTC. It yields the protein CANSQEEWSGGGGYTF.

The chain has TRBV6-6 and TRBJ2-7, with 7 bases that match TRBD2. The trim removed 2 bases at V and 9 bases at J, leaving 7 bases unmatched. This CDR3 is built from 13 residues. Per the germline V gene, CDR1 is MNHNY and CDR2 is SVGAGI (reference sequence). For the CDR3, the DNA is TGTGCCAGCAGTTACCTCCCAAGGGAGGGGCAGTACTTC. As protein: CASSYLPREGQYF.

In this sample, this clonotype turned up once. CDR3 region: CATSLDPNPYGYTF. The CDR3 nucleotides read TGTGCCACCTCACTGGACCCTAACCCCTATGGCTACACCTTC. The V gene is TRBV15, the J gene TRBJ1-2; no reliable D call. V was cut by 8 bases and J by 4 bases, with 17 bases left in between. The CDR3 is 14 residues long. Germline-derived CDR1 and CDR2 are LNHNV and YYDKDF (reference sequence). The full variable domain, rest sourced from reference TRBV15 and TRBJ1-2, is DAMVIQNPRYQVTQFGKPVTLSCSQTLNHNVMYWYQQKSSQAPKLLFHYYDKDFNNEADTPDNFQSRRPNTSFCFLDIRSPGLGDTAMYLCATSLDPNPYGYTFGSGTRLTVV.

This chain joins TRBV15 and TRBJ2-7; 7 positions agree with TRBD1. The CDR3 extends over 14 amino acids. V shed 5 bases, J shed 1 base, and the junction held 5 bases outside the gene matches. Germline CDR1 is LNHNV and CDR2 is YYDKDF (reference sequence). In nucleotides, the CDR3 is TGTGCCACCAGCCAGCTGACAGGGTCCTACGAGCAGTACTTC. This codes for CATSQLTGSYEQYF.

The rearrangement uses TRBV10-2 and TRBJ2-3; 9 nucleotides line up with TRBD2. The CDR3 covers 18 residues. V was pared by 10 bases and J by 4 bases, with 21 bases of the junction left unmatched. Germline V CDR1 and CDR2: WSHSY, SAAADI. DNA for the CDR3: TGCGCCATCCTGGTATCCGCCAGGGAACTAGCGGGCTCAGATACGCAGTATTTT. This translates into CAILVSARELAGSDTQYF.

This rearrangement joins TRBV29-1 to TRBJ2-4; 8 bases agree with TRBD1. The CDR3 totals 14 residues. Trimming cost V 5 bases and J 8 bases; bases outside gene matches: 11. CDR1 and CDR2 (germline): SQVTM, ANQGSEA. CDR3: CSVYVRTGIDIQYF. DNA for the CDR3: TGCAGCGTTTACGTAAGGACAGGGATAGACATTCAGTACTTC.